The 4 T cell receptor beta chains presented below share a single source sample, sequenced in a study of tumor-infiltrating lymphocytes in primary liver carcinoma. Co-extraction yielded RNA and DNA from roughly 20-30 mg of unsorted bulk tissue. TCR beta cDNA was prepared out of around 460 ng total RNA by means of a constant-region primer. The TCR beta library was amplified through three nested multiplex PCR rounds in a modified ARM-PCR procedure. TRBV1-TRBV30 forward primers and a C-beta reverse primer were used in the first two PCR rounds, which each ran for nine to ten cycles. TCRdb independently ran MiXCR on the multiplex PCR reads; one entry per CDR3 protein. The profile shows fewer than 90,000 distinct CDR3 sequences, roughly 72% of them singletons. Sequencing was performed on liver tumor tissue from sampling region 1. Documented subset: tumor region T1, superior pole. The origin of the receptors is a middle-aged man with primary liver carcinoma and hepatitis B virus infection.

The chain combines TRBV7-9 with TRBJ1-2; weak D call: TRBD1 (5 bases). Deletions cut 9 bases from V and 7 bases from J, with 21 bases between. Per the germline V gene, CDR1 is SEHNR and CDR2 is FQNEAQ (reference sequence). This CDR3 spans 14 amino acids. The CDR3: CASSRDGGLIGYTF. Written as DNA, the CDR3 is TGTGCCAGTAGCCGCGACGGGGGGTTGATTGGCTACACCTTC.

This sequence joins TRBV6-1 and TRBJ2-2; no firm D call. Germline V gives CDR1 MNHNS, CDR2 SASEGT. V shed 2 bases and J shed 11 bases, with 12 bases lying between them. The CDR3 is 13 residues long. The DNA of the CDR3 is TGTGCCAGCAGTGAACACGGAGCAGATGAGCTGTTTTTT. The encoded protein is CASSEHGADELFF.

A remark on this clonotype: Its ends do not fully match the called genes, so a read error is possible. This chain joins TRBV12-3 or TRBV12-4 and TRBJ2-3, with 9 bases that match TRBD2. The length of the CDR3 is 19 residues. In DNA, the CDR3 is TGTGCCATCAGTCAGGACGGATACTCCAGCGGGAGGCCCCCAGATACGCAGTATTTT. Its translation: CAISQDGYSSGRPPDTQYF.

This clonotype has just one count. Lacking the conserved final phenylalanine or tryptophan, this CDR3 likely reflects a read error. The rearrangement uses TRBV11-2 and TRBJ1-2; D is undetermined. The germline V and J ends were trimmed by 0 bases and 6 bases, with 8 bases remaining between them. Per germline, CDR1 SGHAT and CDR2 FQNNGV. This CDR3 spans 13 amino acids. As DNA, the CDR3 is TGTGCCAGCAGCTTAGAGGGGAGCCATGGCTACACCATC. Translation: CASSLEGSHGYTI.